Following are 25 T cell receptor beta chains from one sample sequenced in a study of cytomegalovirus exposure and HLA in healthy donors. The PCR employed 60 Vbeta primers together with 13 Jbeta primers. TCRdb's table, derived via immunoSEQ multiplex PCR, lists solely in-frame clones and lacks some. This sample has some 140,000 clones, with around three quarters found just once. Sequencing used PBMCs. The receptor source for this set is a man between 35 and 55 years old in good health and CMV-seropositive.

V gene TRBV27 combines with J gene TRBJ1-5; 7 bases are shared with TRBD1. Trimming took 5 bases from V and 7 from J; bases not matched to a gene: 11. This CDR3 has 15 amino acids. Germline V gene sequence: CDR1 MNHEY, CDR2 SMNVEV (reference sequence). CDR3 residues: CASSARTGIHQPQHF. Written as DNA, the CDR3 is TGTGCCAGCAGTGCCCGGACAGGTATCCACCAGCCCCAGCATTTT.

The rearrangement uses TRBV7-2 and TRBJ2-4; D possibly corresponds to TRBD1 (6 bases). The CDR3 covers 16 residues. Trimming cost V 4 bases and J 0 bases, with 13 bases left between them. Per the germline V gene, CDR1 is SGHTA and CDR2 is FQGNSA. Here the CDR3 DNA reads TGTGCCAGCAGCTCCCCAACAGGGCTAGCCAAAAACATTCAGTACTTC. It translates to CASSSPTGLAKNIQYF.

The chain joins TRBV4-2 to TRBJ1-4; 9 nucleotides match TRBD1. The germline V gene has CDR1 LGHNA and CDR2 YNFKEQ. V lost 0 bases, J lost 8 bases, and 7 bases stayed unmatched. This CDR3 has 16 residues. CDR3 region: CASSQESGTGREKLFF. The DNA for the CDR3 is TGTGCCAGCAGCCAAGAGTCCGGGACAGGGAGGGAAAAACTGTTTTTT.

As for this clone: The junction shows a germline mismatch at one end, possibly a read error. The rearrangement joins TRBV7-9 to TRBJ1-1; D is undetermined. Germline lookup yields CDR1 SEHNR and CDR2 FQNEAQ (reference sequence). The CDR3 consists of 12 residues. CDR3: CSSSSGNTEAFF. For the CDR3, the DNA is TGTTCCAGCAGCTCAGGGAACACTGAAGCTTTCTTT.

This chain uses TRBV10-1 with TRBJ2-1, with 10 bases fitting TRBD2. Germline loops: CDR1 WNHNN, CDR2 SYGVQD (reference sequence). CDR3 length: 16 residues. The junction had 4 bases not matched to a gene; V was cut back by 3 bases and J by 2 bases. CDR3 residues: CASSDEREGTYNEQFF. The CDR3 nucleotides are TGCGCCAGCAGTGACGAGCGGGAGGGAACCTACAATGAGCAGTTCTTC.

As for this clone: One end of the junction fails to match germline, which may point to a read error. The chain combines TRBV7-6 with TRBJ2-7; 7 positions agree with TRBD2. CDR1 is SGHVS, CDR2 FNYEAQ, per germline. The CDR3 runs 15 residues. The CDR3 region has the DNA TGTGCTAGCAGCTTAGCAAGCGGGGACTCCTACGAGCAGTACTTC. This translates into CASSLASGDSYEQYF. The variable domain in full, with the rest retrieved from reference TRBV7-6 and TRBJ2-7, is GAGVSQSPRYKVTKRGQDVALRCDPISGHVSLYWYRQALGQGPEFLTYFNYEAQQDKSGLPNDRFSAERPEGSISTLTIQRTEQRDSAMYRCASSLASGDSYEQYFGPGTRLTVT.

The genes are TRBV7-2 and TRBJ2-6, with D possibly matching TRBD1 (6 bases). The V gene's germline CDR1 is SGHTA and CDR2 FQGNSA. This CDR3 is built from 16 residues. V lost 11 bases and J 0 bases, leaving 17 bases between the germline ends. The CDR3 spells CAGDRLGVSGANVLTF. Written as DNA, the CDR3 is TGTGCCGGAGACAGGCTTGGGGTCTCTGGGGCCAACGTCCTGACTTTC.

This clone came up a few times. For the CDR3, the DNA is TGTGCCAGTAGTATCTTTGCAGGGGGAAGGCAGTACTTC. Encoded protein: CASSIFAGGRQYF. V gene TRBV19 combines with J gene TRBJ2-7, with 7 bases identical to TRBD1. Per germline, CDR1 LNHDA and CDR2 SQIVND (reference sequence). Trimming at V came to 3 bases and at J to 9 bases, leaving 8 bases not matched to a gene. This CDR3 has 13 residues.

This clone was observed a handful of times. The chain is built from TRBV30 and TRBJ2-7; TRBD2 matches 8 bases. The germline gives CDR1 GTSNPN, CDR2 SVGIG (reference sequence). Unmatched junction bases numbered 14, after V lost 3 bases and J lost 13 bases. The CDR3 consists of 13 residues. This CDR3 is CAWRGSGRANFYF. The CDR3, as DNA: TGTGCCTGGAGGGGGTCCGGGAGGGCCAATTTCTACTTC.

The V and J genes are TRBV6-5 and TRBJ2-7; a possible D gene is TRBD1 (7 bases). The CDR3 has 14 residues. The V end lost 6 bases, the J end lost 2 bases, and 14 bases lay between the germline ends. Germline CDR1 MNHEY, CDR2 SVGAGI. This chain's CDR3 is CASRRGRGAYEQYF. For the CDR3, the DNA is TGTGCCAGCAGACGGGGCAGGGGGGCCTACGAGCAGTACTTC.

The chain combines TRBV5-4 with TRBJ2-3; 7 bases fit TRBD1. Germline V gives CDR1 SGHNT, CDR2 YYREEE (reference sequence). This CDR3 has 14 amino acids. J was trimmed by 3 bases and V by 5 bases; bases with no gene match: 6. DNA of the CDR3: TGTGCCAGCAGATATACAGGGGCAACAGATACGCAGTATTTT. Translating it yields CASRYTGATDTQYF.

The chain carries TRBV7-6 and TRBJ2-1; tentatively, D is TRBD2 (6 bases). Germline loops: CDR1 SGHVS, CDR2 FNYEAQ. V was trimmed by 1 base and J by 8 bases, leaving 21 bases between them. The CDR3 consists of 17 residues. The CDR3: CASSLDDGRAVFDEQFF. CDR3 bases: TGTGCCAGCAGCTTAGACGACGGGAGAGCTGTTTTCGATGAGCAGTTCTTC. The whole variable domain, filled in from reference TRBV7-6 and TRBJ2-1, reads GAGVSQSPRYKVTKRGQDVALRCDPISGHVSLYWYRQALGQGPEFLTYFNYEAQQDKSGLPNDRFSAERPEGSISTLTIQRTEQRDSAMYRCASSLDDGRAVFDEQFFGPGTRLTVL.

The chain recombines TRBV4-1 with TRBJ1-2, with 7 bases that match TRBD1. This CDR3 has 15 amino acids. The germline V gene has CDR1 MGHRA and CDR2 YSYEKL. Germline trimming cut 5 bases from V and 0 bases from J; bases unmatched to any gene: 6. CDR3 protein: CASSYRTGSNYGYTF. The CDR3 DNA reads as TGCGCCAGCAGCTACCGGACAGGATCTAACTATGGCTACACCTTC.

The genes are TRBV18 and TRBJ2-2, with D maybe TRBD2 (6 bases). Germline assignment: CDR1 KGHSH and CDR2 LQKENI. Trimming pared 3 bases from V and 7 bases from J, leaving 12 bases between. The CDR3 spans 14 residues. The DNA for the CDR3 is TGTGCCAGCTCACCCTCGCGGGATGGCGGGGAGCTGTTTTTT. Translation: CASSPSRDGGELFF.

The rearrangement joins TRBV2 to TRBJ2-1, with TRBD2 as a possible D gene (6 bases). Germline assignment: CDR1 SNHLY and CDR2 FYNNEI. This CDR3 region has 16 residues. The V gene lost 2 bases and the J gene lost 4 bases, with 15 bases spanning the gap. CDR3 bases: TGTGCCAGCAGTGAATGGTGGGAGGATCATTACAATGAGCAGTTCTTC. Protein sequence: CASSEWWEDHYNEQFF.

CDR3 nucleotides: TGCGCCAGCAGCCCGGTAGGCAGGGGCTACAATGAGCAGTTCTTC. Translated: CASSPVGRGYNEQFF. The chain is built from TRBV4-1 and TRBJ2-1, with D possibly TRBD1 on 6 matching bases. Germline-derived CDR1 and CDR2 are MGHRA and YSYEKL. This CDR3 spans 15 amino acids. V gave up 4 bases and J gave up 3 bases, with 13 bases separating them.

Comment on this clone: A read error may produce the germline difference seen at one junction end. The CDR3 region has the DNA TGTGCCATCAGTGAGTCGGGCAGTCATTACGAGCAGCACTTC. This sequence encodes CAISESGSHYEQHF. The chain carries TRBV10-3 and TRBJ2-7; no reliable D call. The CDR3 covers 14 residues. Germline V gene data show CDR1 as ENHRY and CDR2 as SYGVKD.

The rearrangement links TRBV6-1 to TRBJ2-7, with 7 bases lining up with TRBD1. V lost 6 bases to trimming and J lost 0 bases; unmatched junction nucleotides: 5. From germline, CDR1 is MNHNS and CDR2 SASEGT. This CDR3 is 14 amino acids long. The CDR3 loop reads CASSGTADSYEQYF. The CDR3 DNA is TGTGCCAGCAGCGGGACAGCAGACTCCTACGAGCAGTACTTC.

The chain recombines TRBV5-6 with TRBJ2-3; D unresolved. The CDR3 consists of 17 residues. CDR1 and CDR2 from the germline V gene are SGHDT and YYEEEE. V was clipped by 6 bases and J by 1 base, with 21 bases between them. The CDR3 here is CASTSIGSIVGTDTQYF. CDR3 coding DNA: TGTGCCAGCACCTCAATCGGTTCAATTGTGGGCACAGATACGCAGTATTTT.

The CDR3 DNA sequence: TGCAGCGTTTCCTCCGGGACAGGGGTCGAGCAGTACTTC. Translated: CSVSSGTGVEQYF. The chain uses TRBV29-1 and TRBJ2-7; TRBD1 aligns across 10 bases. The CDR3 is 13 amino acids. Trimming took 5 bases from V and 6 from J; bases not matched to a gene: 7. Germline CDR1 reads SQVTM; CDR2 reads ANQGSEA.

This clone was seen a handful of times. The chain has TRBV30 and TRBJ2-3, with 8 bases lining up with TRBD2. This CDR3 is built from 14 residues. The J segment lost 3 bases and the V segment lost 2 bases, leaving 4 bases of the junction unmatched. Germline V gene lookup returns CDR1 GTSNPN and CDR2 SVGIG (reference sequence). The CDR3 spells CAWSSGLVTDTQYF. CDR3 DNA: TGTGCCTGGAGTTCGGGACTAGTAACAGATACGCAGTATTTT.

The chain carries TRBV2 and TRBJ1-2, with 7 bases identical to TRBD1. This CDR3 has 13 amino acids. Germline trimming cut 4 bases from V and 1 base from J; bases unmatched to any gene: 0. Germline loops: CDR1 SNHLY, CDR2 FYNNEI. In DNA form, the CDR3 reads TGTGCCAGCAGTGGGGACAGTAACTATGGCTACACCTTC. Its translation is CASSGDSNYGYTF.

The chain employs TRBV6-5 and TRBJ1-1; D gene ambiguous. This CDR3 is built from 12 residues. Germline values: CDR1 MNHEY, CDR2 SVGAGI. V lost 4 bases, J lost 7 bases, and 10 bases lay in between. In DNA, the CDR3 is TGTGCCAGCAGTTCACTGTTGAATGAAGCTTTCTTT. Translated: CASSSLLNEAFF.

A single count supports this clone. The sample has other DNA sequences that encode this CDR3 too. J is TRBJ1-2 and V is TRBV28; D remains ambiguous. The CDR3 is 12 residues long. Germline V gene sequence: CDR1 MDHEN, CDR2 SYDVKM. Trimming stripped 8 bases from V and 3 bases from J, with 10 bases between. The CDR3 protein is CASESEDYGYTF. The CDR3 bases are TGTGCCAGCGAGTCGGAGGACTATGGCTACACCTTC.

This chain joins TRBV9 and TRBJ2-3, with D possibly being TRBD1 (5 bases). CDR1 and CDR2 from the germline V gene are SGDLS and YYNGEE. Trimming pared 0 bases from V and 0 bases from J, leaving 29 bases between. This CDR3 has 22 residues. The CDR3 loop is CASSVEVLRPWGRATSTDTQYF. CDR3 nucleotide sequence: TGTGCCAGCAGCGTAGAGGTATTACGCCCATGGGGCAGGGCCACTAGCACAGATACGCAGTATTTT.